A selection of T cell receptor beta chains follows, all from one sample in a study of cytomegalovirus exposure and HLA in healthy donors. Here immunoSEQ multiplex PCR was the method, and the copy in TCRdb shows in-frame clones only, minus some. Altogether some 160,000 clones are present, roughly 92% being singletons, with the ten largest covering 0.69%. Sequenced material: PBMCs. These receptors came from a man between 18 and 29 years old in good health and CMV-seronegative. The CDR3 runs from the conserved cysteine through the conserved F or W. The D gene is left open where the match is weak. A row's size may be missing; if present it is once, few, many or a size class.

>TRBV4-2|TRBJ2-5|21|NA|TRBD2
CASSQGIKGLAGYPTGETQYF
TGTGCCAGCAGCCAGGGTATAAAGGGGCTAGCGGGGTACCCGACGGGGGAGACCCAGTACTTC
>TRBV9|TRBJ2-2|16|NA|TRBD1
CASSTSTGATPGELFF
TGTGCCAGCAGCACCTCGACAGGGGCGACGCCCGGGGAGCTGTTTTTT
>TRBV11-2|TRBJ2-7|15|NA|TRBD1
CASSSRLDRSYEQYF
TGTGCCAGCAGCTCGAGATTGGACAGGTCCTACGAGCAGTACTTC
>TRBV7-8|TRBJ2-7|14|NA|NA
CASSLMALYYEQYF
TGTGCCAGCAGCTTAATGGCCTTGTACTACGAGCAGTACTTC
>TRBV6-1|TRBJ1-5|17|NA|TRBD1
CASSEVGQVFSGKPQHF
TGTGCCAGCAGTGAAGTAGGACAGGTATTTAGTGGGAAGCCCCAGCATTTT
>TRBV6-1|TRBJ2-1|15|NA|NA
CASSVAEPSYNEQFF
TGTGCCAGCAGTGTAGCGGAGCCCTCTTACAATGAGCAGTTCTTC
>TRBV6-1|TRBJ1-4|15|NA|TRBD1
CASSMTGPTNEKLFF
TGTGCCAGCAGTATGACAGGGCCAACTAATGAAAAACTGTTTTTT
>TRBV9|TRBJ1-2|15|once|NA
CASSVTGRGFYGYTF
TGTGCCAGCAGCGTAACAGGGAGGGGATTCTATGGCTACACCTTC
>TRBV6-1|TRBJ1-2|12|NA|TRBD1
CASNGQADGYTF
TGTGCCAGCAACGGACAGGCGGACGGCTACACCTTC
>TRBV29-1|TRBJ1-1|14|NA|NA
CSVEFRVVNTEAFF
TGCAGCGTTGAATTTCGGGTAGTGAACACTGAAGCTTTCTTT
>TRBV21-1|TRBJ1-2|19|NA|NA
CASSLHLRSGTGGLGGYTF
TGTGCCAGCAGCCTGCACCTCCGATCCGGGACAGGGGGACTAGGTGGCTACACCTTC
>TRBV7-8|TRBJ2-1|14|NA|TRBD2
CASSLVVVAGAQFF
TGTGCCAGCAGCTTAGTTGTCGTAGCGGGGGCGCAGTTCTTC
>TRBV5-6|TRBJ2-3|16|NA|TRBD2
CASSLEGRGFTDTQYF
TGTGCCAGCAGCTTGGAGGGGCGGGGGTTCACGGATACGCAGTATTTT
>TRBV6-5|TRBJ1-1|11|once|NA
CASSNSREAFF
TGTGCCAGCAGCAACTCCCGTGAAGCTTTCTTT
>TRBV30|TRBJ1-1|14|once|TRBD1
CACSVYRGGTEAFF
TGTGCCTGCTCCGTCTACAGGGGTGGGACTGAAGCTTTCTTT
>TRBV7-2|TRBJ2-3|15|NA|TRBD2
CASSLAGTSGHTQYF
TGTGCCAGCAGCTTGGCCGGGACTAGCGGTCATACGCAGTATTTT